This T cell receptor (beta chain) was captured in a study of blood T cell repertoires in COVID-19. About the research overall: Samples representing acute and convalescent COVID-19 were sourced from the United States, Italy and Spain. T cells, B-cell-depleted T cells, or PBMCs supplied cDNA or gDNA.

The table came from immunoSEQ multiplex PCR; TCRdb's copy has only in-frame clones and leaves some out. The data contain about 300,000 clones, roughly 88% of them singletons. V shed 4 bases and J 1 base; nucleotides not matched to a gene: 7. The germline V gene has CDR1 KGHSY and CDR2 FQNENV. The CDR3 consists of 17 residues. The clonotype comes from a woman in her forties or fifties with acute or convalescent COVID-19. V is TRBV16 and J is TRBJ1-2; 12 nucleotides align to TRBD1. Sequences were obtained from peripheral blood. DNA of the CDR3: TGTGCCAGCAGCCCCCCGGGACAGGGGGCATTTAACTATGGCTACACCTTC. Encoded protein: CASSPPGQGAFNYGYTF.